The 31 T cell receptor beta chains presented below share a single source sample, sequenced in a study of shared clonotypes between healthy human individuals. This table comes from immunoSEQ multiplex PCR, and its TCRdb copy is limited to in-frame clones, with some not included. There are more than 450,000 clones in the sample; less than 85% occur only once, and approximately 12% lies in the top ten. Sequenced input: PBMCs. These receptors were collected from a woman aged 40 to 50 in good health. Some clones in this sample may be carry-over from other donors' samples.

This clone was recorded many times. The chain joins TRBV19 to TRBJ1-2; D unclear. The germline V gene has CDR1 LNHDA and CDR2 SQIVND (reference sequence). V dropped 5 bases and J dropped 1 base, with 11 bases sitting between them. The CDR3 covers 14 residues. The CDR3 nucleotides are TGTGCCAGTAGTCGCACACTTGTTAACTATGGCTACACCTTC. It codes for CASSRTLVNYGYTF. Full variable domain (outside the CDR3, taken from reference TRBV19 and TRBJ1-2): DGGITQSPKYLFRKEGQNVTLSCEQNLNHDAMYWYRQDPGQGLRLIYYSQIVNDFQKGDIAEGYSVSREKKESFPLTVTSAQKNPTAFYLCASSRTLVNYGYTFGSGTRLTVV.

The CDR3 DNA reads as TGCGCCAGCAGTCACTCGTCCCGGCACATGCGTACGCAGTATTTT. It encodes CASSHSSRHMRTQYF. The V and J genes are TRBV23-1 and TRBJ2-3; the D is unclear. TRBV23-1 is identified as an open reading frame with a role that is uncertain. Between the trimmed V and J ends, which lost 3 bases and 8 bases, there was a span of 18 bases. CDR3 length equals 15 residues.

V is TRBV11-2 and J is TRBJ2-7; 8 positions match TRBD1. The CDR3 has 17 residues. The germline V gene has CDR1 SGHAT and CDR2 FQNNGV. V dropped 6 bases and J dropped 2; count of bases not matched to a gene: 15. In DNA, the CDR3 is TGTGCCAGCAGACCACTACCTGGCGACAGGGGCACCTACGAGCAGTACTTC. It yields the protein CASRPLPGDRGTYEQYF. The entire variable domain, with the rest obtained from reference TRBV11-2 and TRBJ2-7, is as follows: EAGVAQSPRYKIIEKRQSVAFWCNPISGHATLYWYQQILGQGPKLLIQFQNNGVVDDSQLPKDRFSAERLKGVDSTLKIQPAKLEDSAVYLCASRPLPGDRGTYEQYFGPGTRLTVT.

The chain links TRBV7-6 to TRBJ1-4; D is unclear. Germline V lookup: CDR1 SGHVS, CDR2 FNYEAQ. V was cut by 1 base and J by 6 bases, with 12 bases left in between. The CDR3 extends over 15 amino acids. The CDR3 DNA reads TGTGCCAGCAGCTTAGGGCCCCCGTGGGATGAAAAACTGTTTTTT. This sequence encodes CASSLGPPWDEKLFF.

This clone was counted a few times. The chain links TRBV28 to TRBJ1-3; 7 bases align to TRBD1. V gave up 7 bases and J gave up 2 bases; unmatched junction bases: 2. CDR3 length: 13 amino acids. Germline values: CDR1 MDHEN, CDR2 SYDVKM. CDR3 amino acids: CASTGGAGNTIYF. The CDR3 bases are TGTGCCAGCACAGGGGGGGCTGGAAACACCATATATTTT.

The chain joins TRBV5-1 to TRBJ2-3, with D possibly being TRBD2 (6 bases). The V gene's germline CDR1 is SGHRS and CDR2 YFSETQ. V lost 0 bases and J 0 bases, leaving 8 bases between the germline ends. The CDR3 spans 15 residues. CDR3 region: CASSLARGSTDTQYF. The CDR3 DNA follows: TGCGCCAGCAGCTTGGCGCGGGGAAGCACAGATACGCAGTATTTT.

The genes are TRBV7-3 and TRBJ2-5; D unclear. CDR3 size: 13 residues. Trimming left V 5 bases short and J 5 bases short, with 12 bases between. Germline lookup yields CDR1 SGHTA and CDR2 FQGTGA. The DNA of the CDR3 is TGTGCCAGCAGCCCTTCCCCAGCGGAGACCCAGTACTTC. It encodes CASSPSPAETQYF.

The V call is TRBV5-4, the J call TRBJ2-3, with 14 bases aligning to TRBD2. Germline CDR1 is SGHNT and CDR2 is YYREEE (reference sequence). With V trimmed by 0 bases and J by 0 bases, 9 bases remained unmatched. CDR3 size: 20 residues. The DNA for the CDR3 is TGTGCCAGCAGCTTGGGGGGGGGACTAGCGGGAGTAGGAAGCACAGATACGCAGTATTTT. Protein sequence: CASSLGGGLAGVGSTDTQYF.

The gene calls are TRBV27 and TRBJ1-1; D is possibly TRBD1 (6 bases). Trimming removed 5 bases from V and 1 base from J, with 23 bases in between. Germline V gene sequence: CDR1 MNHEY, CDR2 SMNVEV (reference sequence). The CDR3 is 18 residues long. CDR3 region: CASSPSGGLTGENTEAFF. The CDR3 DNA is TGTGCCAGCAGTCCATCCGGGGGACTGACAGGTGAGAACACTGAAGCTTTCTTT.

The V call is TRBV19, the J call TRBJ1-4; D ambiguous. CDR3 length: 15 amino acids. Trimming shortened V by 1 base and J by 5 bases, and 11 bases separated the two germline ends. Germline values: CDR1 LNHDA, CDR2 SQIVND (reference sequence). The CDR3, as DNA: TGTGCCAGTAGTATAGCCAGAACCTGGAATGAAAAACTGTTTTTT. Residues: CASSIARTWNEKLFF.

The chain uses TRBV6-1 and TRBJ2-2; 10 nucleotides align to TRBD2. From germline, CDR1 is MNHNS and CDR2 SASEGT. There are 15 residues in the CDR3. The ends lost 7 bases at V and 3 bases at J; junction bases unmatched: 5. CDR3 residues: CASKVLAGDTGELFF. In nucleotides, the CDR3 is TGTGCCAGCAAGGTCCTAGCGGGAGACACCGGGGAGCTGTTTTTT.

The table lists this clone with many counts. CDR3 DNA sequence: TGCGCCAGCAGTGAGTGGGGGGACTATGGCTACACCTTC. Protein product: CASSEWGDYGYTF. The chain employs TRBV10-2 and TRBJ1-2; weak D call: TRBD1 (5 bases). CDR3 length: 13 residues. Germline values: CDR1 WSHSY, CDR2 SAAADI. V was trimmed by 1 base and J by 3 bases, leaving 6 bases between them.

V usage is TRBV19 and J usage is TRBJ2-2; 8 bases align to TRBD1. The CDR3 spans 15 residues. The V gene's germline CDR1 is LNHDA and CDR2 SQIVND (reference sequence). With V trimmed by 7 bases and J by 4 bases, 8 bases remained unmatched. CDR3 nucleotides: TGTGCCAGTAAAGGCAGGGGGCGCTTCACCGGGGAGCTGTTTTTT. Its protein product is CASKGRGRFTGELFF.

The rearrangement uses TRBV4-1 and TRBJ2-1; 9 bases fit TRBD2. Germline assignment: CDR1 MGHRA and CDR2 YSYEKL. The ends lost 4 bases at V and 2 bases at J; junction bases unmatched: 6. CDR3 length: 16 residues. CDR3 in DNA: TGCGCCAGCAGCCCTCGGCTAGCGGGGCCCTACAATGAGCAGTTCTTC. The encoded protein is CASSPRLAGPYNEQFF.

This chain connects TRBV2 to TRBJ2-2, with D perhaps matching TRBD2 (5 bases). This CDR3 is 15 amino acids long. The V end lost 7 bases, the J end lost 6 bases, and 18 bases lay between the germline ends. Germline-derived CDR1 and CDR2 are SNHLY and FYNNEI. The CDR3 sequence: CASTEDRLAAGELFF. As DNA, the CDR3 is TGTGCCAGCACGGAGGACCGGTTGGCGGCCGGGGAGCTGTTTTTT.

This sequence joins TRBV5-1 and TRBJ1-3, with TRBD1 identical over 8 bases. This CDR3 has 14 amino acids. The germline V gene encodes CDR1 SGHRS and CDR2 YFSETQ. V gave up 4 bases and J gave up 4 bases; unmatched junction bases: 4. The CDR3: CASSRTGFGNTIYF. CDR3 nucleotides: TGCGCCAGCAGCAGGACAGGGTTCGGAAACACCATATATTTT.

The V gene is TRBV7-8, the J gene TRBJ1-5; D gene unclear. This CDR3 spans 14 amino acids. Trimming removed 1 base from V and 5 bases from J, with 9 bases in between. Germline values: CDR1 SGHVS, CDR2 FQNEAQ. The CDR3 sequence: CASSLGAFDQPQHF. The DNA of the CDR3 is TGTGCCAGCAGCTTAGGGGCCTTTGATCAGCCCCAGCATTTT.

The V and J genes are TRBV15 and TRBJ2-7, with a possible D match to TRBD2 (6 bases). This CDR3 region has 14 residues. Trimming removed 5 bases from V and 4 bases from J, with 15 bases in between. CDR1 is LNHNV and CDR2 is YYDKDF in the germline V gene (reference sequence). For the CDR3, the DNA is TGTGCCACCAGCTTCGGGGGTCGGGGTTACGAGCAGTACTTC. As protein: CATSFGGRGYEQYF.

The chain's CDR3 is CASSVDGGFGYTF. The DNA of the CDR3 is TGTGCCAGCAGCGTAGATGGCGGGTTTGGCTACACCTTC. V usage is TRBV9 and J usage is TRBJ1-2; unclear D gene. Trimming shortened V by 0 bases and J by 7 bases, and 10 bases separated the two germline ends. The CDR3 consists of 13 residues. The V gene's germline CDR1 is SGDLS and CDR2 YYNGEE. Looking up the rest from reference TRBV9 and TRBJ1-2 gives the full variable domain: DSGVTQTPKHLITATGQRVTLRCSPRSGDLSVYWYQQSLDQGLQFLIQYYNGEERAKGNILERFSAQQFPDLHSELNLSSLELGDSALYFCASSVDGGFGYTFGSGTRLTVV.

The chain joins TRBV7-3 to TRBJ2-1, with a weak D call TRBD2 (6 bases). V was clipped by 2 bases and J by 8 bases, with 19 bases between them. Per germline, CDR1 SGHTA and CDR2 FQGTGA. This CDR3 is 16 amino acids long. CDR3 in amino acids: CASSLGGSSPMYEQFF. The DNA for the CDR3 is TGTGCCAGCAGCTTAGGGGGGTCCTCTCCTATGTATGAGCAGTTCTTC. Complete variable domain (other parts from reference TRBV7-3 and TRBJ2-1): GAGVSQTPSNKVTEKGKYVELRCDPISGHTALYWYRQSLGQGPEFLIYFQGTGAADDSGLPNDRFFAVRPEGSVSTLKIQRTERGDSAVYLCASSLGGSSPMYEQFFGPGTRLTVL.

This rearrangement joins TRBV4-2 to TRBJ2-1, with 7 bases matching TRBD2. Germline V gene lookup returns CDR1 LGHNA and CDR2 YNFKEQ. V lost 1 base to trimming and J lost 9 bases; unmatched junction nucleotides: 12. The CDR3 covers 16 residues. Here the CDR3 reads CASSQGSAGVRSEQFF. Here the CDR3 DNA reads TGTGCCAGCAGCCAAGGGTCGGCGGGAGTTCGTAGTGAGCAGTTCTTC.

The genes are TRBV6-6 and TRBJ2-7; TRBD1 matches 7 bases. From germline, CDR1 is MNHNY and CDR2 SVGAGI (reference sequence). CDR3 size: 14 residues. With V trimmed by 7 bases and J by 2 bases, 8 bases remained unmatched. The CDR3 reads CASIKGQLTYEQYF. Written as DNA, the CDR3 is TGTGCCAGCATCAAGGGACAGTTGACCTACGAGCAGTACTTC.

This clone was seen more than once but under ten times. The CDR3 loop is CSVAGDQVQYF. Written as DNA, the CDR3 is TGCAGCGTTGCCGGGGACCAGGTTCAGTACTTC. The genes are TRBV29-1 and TRBJ2-4, with D possibly called TRBD1 or TRBD2 (5 bases each). The V gene's germline CDR1 is SQVTM and CDR2 ANQGSEA. The CDR3 extends over 11 amino acids. The germline V and J ends were trimmed by 4 bases and 11 bases, with 12 bases remaining between them.

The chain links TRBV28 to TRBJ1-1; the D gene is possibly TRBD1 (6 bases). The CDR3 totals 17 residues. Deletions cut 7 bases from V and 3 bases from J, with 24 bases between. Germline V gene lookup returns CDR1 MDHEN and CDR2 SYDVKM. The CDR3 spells CASIVGSVGGDDTEAFF. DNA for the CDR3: TGTGCCAGCATAGTGGGATCTGTGGGGGGCGACGACACTGAAGCTTTCTTT.

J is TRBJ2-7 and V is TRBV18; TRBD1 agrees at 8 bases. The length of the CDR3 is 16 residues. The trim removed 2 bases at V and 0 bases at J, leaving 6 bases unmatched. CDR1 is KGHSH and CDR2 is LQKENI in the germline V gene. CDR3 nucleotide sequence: TGTGCCAGCTCACCATTAACAGGGGGTGCCTCCTACGAGCAGTACTTC. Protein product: CASSPLTGGASYEQYF.

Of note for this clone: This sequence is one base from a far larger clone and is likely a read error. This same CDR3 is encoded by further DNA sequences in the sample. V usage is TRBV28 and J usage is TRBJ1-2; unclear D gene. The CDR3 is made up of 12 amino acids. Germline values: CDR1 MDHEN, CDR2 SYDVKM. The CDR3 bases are TGCGCCAGCAGTTTCGCGGAGTATGGCTACACCTTC. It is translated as CASSFAEYGYTF.

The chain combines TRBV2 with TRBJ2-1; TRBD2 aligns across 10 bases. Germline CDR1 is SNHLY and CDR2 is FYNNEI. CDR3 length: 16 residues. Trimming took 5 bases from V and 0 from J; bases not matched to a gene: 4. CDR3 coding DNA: TGTGCCAGCAGTCTCGGACTAGCGGACTCCTACAATGAGCAGTTCTTC. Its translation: CASSLGLADSYNEQFF.

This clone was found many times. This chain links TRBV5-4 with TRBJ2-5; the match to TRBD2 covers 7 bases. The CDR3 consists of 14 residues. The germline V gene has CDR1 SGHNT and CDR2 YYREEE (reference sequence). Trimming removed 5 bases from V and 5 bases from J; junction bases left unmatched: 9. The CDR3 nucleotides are TGTGCCAGCAGACCCGAGCGGGATGGGGAGACCCAGTACTTC. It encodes CASRPERDGETQYF.

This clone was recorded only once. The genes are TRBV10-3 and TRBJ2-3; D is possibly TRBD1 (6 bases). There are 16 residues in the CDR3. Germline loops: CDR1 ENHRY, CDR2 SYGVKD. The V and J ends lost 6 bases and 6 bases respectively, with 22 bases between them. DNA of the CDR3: TGTGCCATCAGCCGAGACCAGGGGTGGGAGAAGGATACGCAGTATTTT. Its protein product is CAISRDQGWEKDTQYF.

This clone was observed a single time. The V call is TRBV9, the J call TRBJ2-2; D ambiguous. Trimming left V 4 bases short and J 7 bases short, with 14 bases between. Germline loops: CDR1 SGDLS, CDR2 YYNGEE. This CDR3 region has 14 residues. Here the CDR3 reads CASSPSSSSGELFF. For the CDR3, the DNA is TGTGCCAGCAGCCCCTCCTCCTCCAGCGGGGAGCTGTTTTTT. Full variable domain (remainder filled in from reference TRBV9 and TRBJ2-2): DSGVTQTPKHLITATGQRVTLRCSPRSGDLSVYWYQQSLDQGLQFLIQYYNGEERAKGNILERFSAQQFPDLHSELNLSSLELGDSALYFCASSPSSSSGELFFGEGSRLTVL.

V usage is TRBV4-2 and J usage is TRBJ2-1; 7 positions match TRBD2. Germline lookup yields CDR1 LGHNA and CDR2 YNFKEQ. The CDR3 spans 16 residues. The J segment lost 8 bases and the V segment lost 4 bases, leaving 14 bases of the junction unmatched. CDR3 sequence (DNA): TGTGCCAGCAGCCCCCAGGCGGGAGACGTGGGTGATGAGCAGTTCTTC. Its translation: CASSPQAGDVGDEQFF.